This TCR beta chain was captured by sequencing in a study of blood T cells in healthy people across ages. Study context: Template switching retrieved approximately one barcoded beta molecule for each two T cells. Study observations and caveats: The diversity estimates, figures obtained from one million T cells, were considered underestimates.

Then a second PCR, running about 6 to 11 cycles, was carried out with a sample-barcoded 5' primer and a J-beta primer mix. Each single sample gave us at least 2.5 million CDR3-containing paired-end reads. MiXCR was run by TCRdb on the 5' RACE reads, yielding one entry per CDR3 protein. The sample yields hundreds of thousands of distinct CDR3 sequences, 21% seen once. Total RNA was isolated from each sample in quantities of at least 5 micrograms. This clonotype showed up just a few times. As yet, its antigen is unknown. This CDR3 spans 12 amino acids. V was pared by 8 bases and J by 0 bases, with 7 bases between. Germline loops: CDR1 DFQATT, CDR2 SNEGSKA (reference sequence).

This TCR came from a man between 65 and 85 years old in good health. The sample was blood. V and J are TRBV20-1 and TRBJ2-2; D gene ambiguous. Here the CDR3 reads CSPIANTGELFF. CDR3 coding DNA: TGCAGTCCTATAGCGAACACCGGGGAGCTGTTTTTT.